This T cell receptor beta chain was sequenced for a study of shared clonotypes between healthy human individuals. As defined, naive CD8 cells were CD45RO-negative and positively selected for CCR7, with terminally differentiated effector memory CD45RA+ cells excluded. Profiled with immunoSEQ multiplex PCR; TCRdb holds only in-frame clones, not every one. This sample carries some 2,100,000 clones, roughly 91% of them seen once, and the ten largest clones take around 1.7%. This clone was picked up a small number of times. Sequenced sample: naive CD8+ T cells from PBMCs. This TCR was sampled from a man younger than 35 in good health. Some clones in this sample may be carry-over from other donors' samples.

CDR3 DNA: TGTGCCAGCAGCTCTCAAAATCAGCCCCAGCATTTT. Translation: CASSSQNQPQHF. The chain joins TRBV13 to TRBJ1-5; D is unclear. The CDR3 has 12 residues. The V gene's germline CDR1 is PRHDT and CDR2 FYEKMQ (reference sequence). With 4 bases removed from V and 4 bases from J, the gap between germline ends came to 5 bases.